These 26 T cell receptor beta chains came from one sample sequenced in a study of cytomegalovirus exposure and HLA in healthy donors (dated by TCRdb to 2016 to 2017). Libraries were built with the immunoSEQ multiplex PCR assay. The multiplex PCR relied on a mix of 60 forward primers for TCR Vbeta segments and 13 reverse primers for TCR Jbeta segments. Imported from immuneACCESS, the table was reduced by TCRdb to in-frame sequences with V and J called. These copies leave out some clones; in studies compared against another copy, an unresolved V gene accounts for under half, and the cause of the remainder is not known. The table for this sample lists about 160,000 clones; 75% to 90% of them were counted only once. Approximately 1.2% of the sample lies in the top ten. The sample was PBMCs. These receptors came from a boy aged 2 to 10 in good health and CMV-seronegative.

This chain uses TRBV25-1 with TRBJ1-3; perhaps TRBD1 as D (6 bases). Germline CDR1 is MGHDK and CDR2 is SYGVNS. V lost 4 bases to trimming and J lost 4 bases, with 11 bases between them. There are 14 residues in the CDR3. The CDR3: CASSVAGVGNTIYF. CDR3 bases: TGTGCCAGCAGTGTCGCAGGGGTCGGAAACACCATATATTTT. The full variable domain, in which reference TRBV25-1 and TRBJ1-3 provide the parts outside the CDR3, is EADIYQTPRYLVIGTGKKITLECSQTMGHDKMYWYQQDPGMELHLIHYSYGVNSTEKGDLSSESTVSRIRTEHFPLTLESARPSHTSQYLCASSVAGVGNTIYFGEGSWLTVV.

This rearrangement joins TRBV18 to TRBJ1-4, with 11 positions matching TRBD1. Unmatched junction bases numbered 6, after V lost 2 bases and J lost 1 base. This CDR3 comprises 18 residues. The germline V gene encodes CDR1 KGHSH and CDR2 LQKENI. DNA of the CDR3: TGTGCCAGCTCACCATCGGACAGGGGGCGCCGAACTAATGAAAAACTGTTTTTT. It yields the protein CASSPSDRGRRTNEKLFF.

The V and J genes are TRBV10-3 and TRBJ1-1; TRBD1 agrees at 8 bases. The CDR3 spans 13 residues. Trimming at V came to 11 bases and at J to 4 bases, leaving 9 bases not matched to a gene. Germline V gene sequence: CDR1 ENHRY, CDR2 SYGVKD. The CDR3 sequence is CAATQGASTEAFF. DNA of the CDR3: TGTGCCGCGACCCAGGGGGCAAGCACTGAAGCTTTCTTT.

The table lists this clone with a few counts. The J gene is TRBJ2-3, the V gene TRBV7-3; TRBD2 matches at 12 bases. J lost 4 bases, V lost 4 bases, and 9 bases had no gene match. Per the germline V gene, CDR1 is SGHTA and CDR2 is FQGTGA. The CDR3 consists of 17 residues. CDR3 in DNA: TGTGCCAGCAGCTCTAGGTCTAGCGGGAGGGCCCCAGATACGCAGTATTTT. It codes for CASSSRSSGRAPDTQYF.

As to this clone: The CDR3 does not end in the conserved phenylalanine or tryptophan, so this is likely a read error. The genes are TRBV7-2 and TRBJ1-2, with 7 bases fitting TRBD1. Unmatched junction bases numbered 9, after V lost 1 base and J lost 7 bases. CDR3 length equals 15 residues. Germline lookup yields CDR1 SGHTA and CDR2 FQGNSA. CDR3 amino acids: CASSLGLDRRGGYTL. In nucleotides, the CDR3 is TGTGCCAGCAGCTTAGGATTGGACAGGCGTGGTGGCTACACCCTC.

The chain joins TRBV19 to TRBJ2-1; 10 bases align to TRBD2. The length of the CDR3 is 15 residues. V shed 5 bases, J shed 6 bases, and the junction held 7 bases outside the gene matches. Germline V gives CDR1 LNHDA, CDR2 SQIVND (reference sequence). CDR3 bases: TGTGCCAGTAGTGGGCTAGCGGGAGACCGCAATGAGCAGTTCTTC. It specifies CASSGLAGDRNEQFF.

This clone was seen more than once but under ten times. This rearrangement joins TRBV5-8 to TRBJ1-3; 9 positions agree with TRBD1. This CDR3 is 14 amino acids long. V lost 2 bases and J lost 8; bases outside the gene matches: 5. Germline CDR1 SGHTS, CDR2 YDEGEE. CDR3 DNA sequence: TGTGCCAGCAGCTTTTCGGGACAGGGAGACACCATATATTTT. Its protein is CASSFSGQGDTIYF.

The chain has TRBV14 and TRBJ1-1, with D maybe TRBD1 (6 bases). Germline V gene data show CDR1 as SGHDN and CDR2 as FVKESK. The CDR3 is 15 amino acids. V lost 2 bases and J 2 bases, leaving 12 bases between the germline ends. CDR3 residues: CASSQRQGLNTEAFF. DNA for the CDR3: TGTGCCAGCAGCCAACGTCAGGGGCTTAACACTGAAGCTTTCTTT.

J is TRBJ2-5 and V is TRBV7-9; 10 bases line up with TRBD1. Germline-derived CDR1 and CDR2 are SEHNR and FQNEAQ (reference sequence). The CDR3 is 15 amino acids. Trimming removed 5 bases from V and 3 bases from J; junction bases left unmatched: 6. CDR3 region: CASSHRDRGEETQYF. The CDR3, as DNA: TGTGCCAGCAGCCACCGGGACAGGGGAGAAGAGACCCAGTACTTC. Looking up the rest from reference TRBV7-9 and TRBJ2-5 gives the full variable domain: DTGVSQNPRHKITKRGQNVTFRCDPISEHNRLYWYRQTLGQGPEFLTYFQNEAQLEKSRLLSDRFSAERPKGSFSTLEIQRTEQGDSAMYLCASSHRDRGEETQYFGPGTRLLVL.

This clone showed up many times. The rearrangement uses TRBV6-1 and TRBJ1-5; D possibly corresponds to TRBD1 (5 bases). V was pared by 1 base and J by 3 bases, with 10 bases between. CDR1 is MNHNS and CDR2 is SASEGT in the germline V gene. The CDR3 is made up of 15 amino acids. CDR3 nucleotides: TGTGCCAGCAGTGAAGGGGGGGAGCCCAATCAGCCCCAGCATTTT. Translated, it gives CASSEGGEPNQPQHF.

V gene TRBV7-9 combines with J gene TRBJ2-3, with 10 bases that match TRBD2. CDR3 length equals 15 residues. The germline CDR1 and CDR2 sequences are SEHNR and FQNEAQ (reference sequence). Trimming at V came to 4 bases and at J to 2 bases, leaving 3 bases not matched to a gene. The CDR3 sequence is CASSSGLAATDTQYF. In DNA, the CDR3 is TGTGCCAGCAGCTCCGGACTAGCGGCCACAGATACGCAGTATTTT.

The chain employs TRBV5-1 and TRBJ1-2; TRBD1 matches 8 bases. The CDR3 runs 14 residues. After removal of 2 bases from V and 4 bases from J, the junction contained 4 bases not matched to a gene. Germline values: CDR1 SGHRS, CDR2 YFSETQ. The CDR3 coding sequence is TGCGCCAGCAGCTTCGGGGACAGGAGCTATGGCTACACCTTC. As protein: CASSFGDRSYGYTF.

The chain uses TRBV5-4 and TRBJ2-1; 12 positions match TRBD2. V shed 4 bases, J shed 7 bases, and the junction held 6 bases outside the gene matches. The CDR3 sequence is 15 residues long. Germline lookup yields CDR1 SGHNT and CDR2 YYREEE (reference sequence). The CDR3 here is CASSRGLAGQNEQFF. The CDR3 DNA follows: TGTGCCAGCAGCAGGGGACTAGCGGGCCAAAATGAGCAGTTCTTC.

This chain joins TRBV18 and TRBJ1-1; no definite D call. The V end was cut by 3 bases, the J end by 7 bases, with 21 bases between. Germline assignment: CDR1 KGHSH and CDR2 LQKENI. The CDR3 length is 16 residues. The CDR3 protein is CASSPTQFLKNGEAFF. As DNA, the CDR3 is TGTGCCAGCTCACCTACACAGTTCCTTAAGAACGGTGAAGCTTTCTTT.

In DNA, the CDR3 is TGTGCCAGCATGGCCGGCAGGGCCAGCAAGAATGAAAAACTGTTTTTT. Protein sequence: CASMAGRASKNEKLFF. The chain links TRBV2 to TRBJ1-4; TRBD1 might be the D (5 bases). CDR3 length equals 16 residues. Germline CDR1 reads SNHLY; CDR2 reads FYNNEI. The V end was cut by 7 bases, the J end by 5 bases, with 20 bases between.

V and J are TRBV5-1 and TRBJ2-5; 7 bases map to TRBD1. The V gene end was trimmed by 2 bases and the J gene end by 4 bases; junction bases not matched to a gene: 8. CDR3 size: 15 residues. Germline V gene lookup returns CDR1 SGHRS and CDR2 YFSETQ. CDR3 sequence reads: CASSFKGTETETQYF. Written as DNA, the CDR3 is TGCGCCAGCAGCTTTAAAGGGACAGAAACAGAGACCCAGTACTTC.

This clone appeared once. The genes are TRBV6-5 and TRBJ1-2; TRBD1 matches 7 bases. Germline lookup yields CDR1 MNHEY and CDR2 SVGAGI. CDR3 length: 15 residues. V was clipped by 6 bases and J by 4 bases; unmatched bases: 11. This CDR3 is CASRTGHLNSYGYTF. DNA for the CDR3: TGTGCCAGCAGGACAGGGCACTTAAACAGCTATGGCTACACCTTC.

V is TRBV9 and J is TRBJ1-5, with 7 positions matching TRBD1. With V trimmed by 0 bases and J by 2 bases, 2 bases remained unmatched. Germline V gene sequence: CDR1 SGDLS, CDR2 YYNGEE. The CDR3 sequence is 15 residues long. CDR3 DNA: TGTGCCAGCAGCGTAGGAGGACAGGGCAATCAGCCCCAGCATTTT. Protein sequence: CASSVGGQGNQPQHF.

This clone was picked up one time. The CDR3: CATQVRRGTDTQYF. The CDR3 region has the DNA TGCGCCACCCAGGTGAGGCGGGGCACAGATACGCAGTATTTT. This rearrangement joins TRBV10-1 to TRBJ2-3; possible D gene TRBD2, 5 bases. Trimming stripped 10 bases from V and 1 base from J, with 15 bases between. This CDR3 is 14 amino acids long. Germline loops: CDR1 WNHNN, CDR2 SYGVQD (reference sequence).

V usage is TRBV11-1 and J usage is TRBJ2-1; D possibly corresponds to TRBD1 (5 bases). Germline V gene data show CDR1 as SGHAT and CDR2 as FQDESV (reference sequence). There are 15 residues in the CDR3. Trimming stripped 5 bases from V and 1 base from J, with 12 bases between. DNA of the CDR3: TGTGCCAGCAGCGCGGACAAGGGGTCCTACAATGAGCAGTTCTTC. Encoded protein: CASSADKGSYNEQFF. Full variable domain (outside the CDR3, taken from reference TRBV11-1 and TRBJ2-1): EAEVAQSPRYKITEKSQAVAFWCDPISGHATLYWYRQILGQGPELLVQFQDESVVDDSQLPKDRFSAERLKGVDSTLKIQPAELGDSAMYLCASSADKGSYNEQFFGPGTRLTVL.

The chain combines TRBV29-1 with TRBJ2-3; 14 bases match TRBD2. The CDR3 is 17 amino acids. Trimming at V came to 3 bases and at J to 0 bases, leaving 5 bases not matched to a gene. Germline V gene data show CDR1 as SQVTM and CDR2 as ANQGSEA. CDR3 protein: CSVEGTSGGLSTDTQYF. The CDR3 region has the DNA TGCAGCGTTGAGGGGACTAGCGGGGGCCTTAGCACAGATACGCAGTATTTT.

This chain links TRBV15 with TRBJ1-4, with 9 bases that match TRBD1. Losses at the gene ends were 0 bases for V and 5 bases for J; bases not matched to a gene: 7. The germline CDR1 and CDR2 sequences are LNHNV and YYDKDF (reference sequence). CDR3 length: 17 amino acids. The CDR3: CATSRERITGGNEKLFF. For the CDR3, the DNA is TGTGCCACCAGCAGAGAACGAATAACAGGGGGCAATGAAAAACTGTTTTTT.

The CDR3 DNA is TGCAGCGTTGCCCCAAAAAGGGGAGAAAAACTGTTTTTT. It is translated as CSVAPKRGEKLFF. The J gene is TRBJ1-4, the V gene TRBV29-1, with TRBD1 as a possible D gene (5 bases). V shed 4 bases and J shed 8 bases, with 14 bases lying between them. The CDR3 extends over 13 amino acids. Germline loops: CDR1 SQVTM, CDR2 ANQGSEA.

The rearrangement uses TRBV6-5 and TRBJ2-1, with TRBD2 as a possible D gene (5 bases). The CDR3 totals 16 residues. Germline lookup yields CDR1 MNHEY and CDR2 SVGAGI. V lost 3 bases and J lost 0, with 12 bases in between. The CDR3 sequence is CASSYLAGSSYNEQFF. For the CDR3, the DNA is TGTGCCAGCAGTTATTTGGCGGGCAGCTCCTACAATGAGCAGTTCTTC.

The J gene is TRBJ1-2, the V gene TRBV2; D not resolved. CDR3 length: 12 residues. Trimming pared 10 bases from V and 4 bases from J, leaving 13 bases between. Germline V lookup: CDR1 SNHLY, CDR2 FYNNEI. CDR3 DNA: TGTGCCACCTCGCAGGCAAGCTATGGCTACACCTTC. The encoded protein is CATSQASYGYTF.

The CDR3 sequence is CASSQDPGGELFF. The CDR3 coding sequence is TGTGCCAGCAGCCAAGATCCGGGCGGGGAGCTGTTTTTT. The chain combines TRBV4-2 with TRBJ2-2, with D hard to call. Looked up from germline, CDR1 is LGHNA and CDR2 is YNFKEQ. This CDR3 is built from 13 residues. V dropped 0 bases and J dropped 7 bases, with 6 bases sitting between them.